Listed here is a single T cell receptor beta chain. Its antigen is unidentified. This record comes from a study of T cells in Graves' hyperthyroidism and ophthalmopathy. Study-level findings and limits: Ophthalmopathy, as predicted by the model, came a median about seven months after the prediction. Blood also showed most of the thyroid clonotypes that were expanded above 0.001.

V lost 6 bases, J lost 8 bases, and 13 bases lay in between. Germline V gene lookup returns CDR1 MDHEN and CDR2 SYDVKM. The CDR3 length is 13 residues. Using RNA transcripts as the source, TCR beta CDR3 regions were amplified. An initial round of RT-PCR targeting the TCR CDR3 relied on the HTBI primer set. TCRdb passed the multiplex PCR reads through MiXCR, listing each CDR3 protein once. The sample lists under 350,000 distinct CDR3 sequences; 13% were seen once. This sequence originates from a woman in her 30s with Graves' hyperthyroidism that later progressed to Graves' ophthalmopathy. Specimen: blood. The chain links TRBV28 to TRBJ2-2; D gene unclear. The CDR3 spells CASSRAALGELFF. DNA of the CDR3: TGTGCCAGCAGCCGTGCCGCCTTAGGGGAGCTGTTTTTT.